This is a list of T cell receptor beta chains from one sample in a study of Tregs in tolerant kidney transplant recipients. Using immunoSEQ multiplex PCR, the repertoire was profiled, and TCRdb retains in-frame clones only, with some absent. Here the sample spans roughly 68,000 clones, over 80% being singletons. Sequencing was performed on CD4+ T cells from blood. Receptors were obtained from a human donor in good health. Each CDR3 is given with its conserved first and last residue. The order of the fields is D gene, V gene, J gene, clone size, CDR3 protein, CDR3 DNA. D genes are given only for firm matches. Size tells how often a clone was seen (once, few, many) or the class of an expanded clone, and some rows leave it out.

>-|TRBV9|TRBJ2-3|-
CASSGSGGVGGSTDTQYF
TGTGCCAGCAGCGGTAGTGGGGGTGTGGGGGGAAGCACAGATACGCAGTATTTT
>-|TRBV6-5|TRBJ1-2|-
CASKMDPNYGYTF
TGTGCCAGCAAGATGGACCCCAACTATGGCTACACCTTC
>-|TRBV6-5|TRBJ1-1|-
CASSYPGNTEAFF
TGTGCCAGCAGTTACCCAGGGAACACTGAAGCTTTCTTT
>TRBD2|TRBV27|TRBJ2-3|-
CASGGGRGTDTQYF
TGTGCCAGCGGCGGCGGGAGGGGTACAGATACGCAGTATTTT
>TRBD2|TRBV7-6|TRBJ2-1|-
CASSLEVAGLGEQFF
TGTGCCAGCAGCTTAGAAGTAGCGGGATTAGGTGAGCAGTTCTTC
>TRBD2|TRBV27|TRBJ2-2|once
CASWGLAGNTGELFF
TGTGCCAGCTGGGGGCTAGCGGGAAACACCGGGGAGCTGTTTTTT
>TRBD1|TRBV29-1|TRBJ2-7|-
CSVEGQGKRGEQYF
TGCAGCGTTGAGGGACAGGGGAAAAGGGGCGAGCAGTACTTC
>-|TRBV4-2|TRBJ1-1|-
CASSQDLSVQGLNTEAFF
TGTGCCAGCAGCCAAGATTTATCGGTACAGGGTTTGAACACTGAAGCTTTCTTT
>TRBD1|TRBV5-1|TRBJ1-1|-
CASKPRQGANTEAFF
TGCGCCAGCAAACCCCGACAGGGGGCGAACACTGAAGCTTTCTTT
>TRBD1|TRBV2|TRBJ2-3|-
CATPLGTARTDTQYF
TGTGCCACCCCCCTCGGGACAGCCCGAACAGATACGCAGTATTTT
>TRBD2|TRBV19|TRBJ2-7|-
CATGPGGSSYEQYF
TGTGCCACTGGACCCGGGGGGAGCTCCTACGAGCAGTACTTC
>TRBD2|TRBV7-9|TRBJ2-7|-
CASSQDWTSGSPGKDF
TGTGCCAGCAGCCAAGATTGGACTAGCGGGAGCCCCGGCAAGGACTTC
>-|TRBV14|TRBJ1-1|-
CASSQGRTGAFF
TGTGCCAGCAGCCAAGGGAGAACAGGAGCTTTCTTT
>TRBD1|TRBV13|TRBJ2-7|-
CASSAGTGIYEQYF
TGTGCCAGCAGCGCCGGGACAGGGATCTACGAGCAGTACTTC
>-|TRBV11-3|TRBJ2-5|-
CASSPGLAPETQYF
TGTGCCAGCAGCCCAGGGTTGGCCCCCGAGACCCAGTACTTC
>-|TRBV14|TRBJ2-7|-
CASSPRLRQAYEQYF
TGTGCCAGCAGCCCGCGGTTAAGACAGGCGTACGAGCAGTACTTC
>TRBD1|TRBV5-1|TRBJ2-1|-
CASSAGTVGSYNEQFF
TGCGCCAGCAGCGCTGGGACAGTTGGATCCTACAATGAGCAGTTCTTC
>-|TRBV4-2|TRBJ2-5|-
CASSRGSGSEETQYF
TGTGCCAGCAGCCGGGGAAGTGGTAGTGAAGAGACCCAGTACTTC
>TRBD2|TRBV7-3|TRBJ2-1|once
CASSIISGRGSSYNEQFF
TGTGCCAGCAGCATCATTAGCGGGAGGGGCTCCTCCTACAATGAGCAGTTCTTC
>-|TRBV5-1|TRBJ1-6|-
CASSLGASGPENSPLHF
TGCGCCAGCAGCTTAGGGGCCTCCGGGCCGGAAAATTCACCCCTCCACTTT
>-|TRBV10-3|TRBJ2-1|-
CAITSGDEQFF
TGTGCCATCACGTCCGGGGATGAGCAGTTCTTC
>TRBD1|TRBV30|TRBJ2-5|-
CAWDRDRQETQYF
TGTGCCTGGGACCGGGACAGACAAGAGACCCAGTACTTC
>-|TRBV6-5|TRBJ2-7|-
CASSYRGQGTYEQYF
TGTGCCAGCAGTTACCGAGGGCAGGGTACCTACGAGCAGTACTTC
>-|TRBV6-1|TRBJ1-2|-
CASSEIANYGYTF
TGTGCCAGCAGTGAAATCGCTAACTATGGCTACACCTTC
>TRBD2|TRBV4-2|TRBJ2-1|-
CASSQKPRSGEGQFF
TGTGCCAGCAGCCAGAAGCCCCGAAGCGGGGAAGGGCAGTTCTTC
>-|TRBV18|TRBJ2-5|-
CASSPLRGETQYF
TGTGCCAGCTCTCCCCTGAGGGGGGAGACCCAGTACTTC
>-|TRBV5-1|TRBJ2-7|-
CASSLNVAGEYEQYF
TGCGCCAGCAGCTTAAACGTGGCAGGGGAGTACGAGCAGTACTTC
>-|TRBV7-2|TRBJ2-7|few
CASSLRGADYEQYF
TGTGCCAGCAGCTTACGGGGGGCGGACTACGAGCAGTACTTC
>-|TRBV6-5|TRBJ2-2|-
CASSYFLGETGELFF
TGTGCCAGCAGTTATTTTCTCGGGGAGACCGGGGAGCTGTTTTTT
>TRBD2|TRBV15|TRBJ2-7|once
CATSTYAGGPTEQYF
TGTGCCACCAGCACCTATGCGGGGGGACCAACCGAGCAGTACTTC
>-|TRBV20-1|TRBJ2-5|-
CSAQIEETQYF
TGCAGTGCCCAGATCGAAGAGACCCAGTACTTC
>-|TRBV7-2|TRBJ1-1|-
CASSFKGNTEAFF
TGTGCCAGCAGCTTTAAAGGGAACACTGAAGCTTTCTTT
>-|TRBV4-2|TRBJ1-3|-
CASSSGFSGNTIYF
TGTGCCAGCAGTAGCGGATTCTCTGGAAACACCATATATTTT
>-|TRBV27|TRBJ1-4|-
CASSFGQGISEKLFF
TGTGCCAGCAGTTTCGGGCAGGGGATAAGTGAAAAACTGTTTTTT
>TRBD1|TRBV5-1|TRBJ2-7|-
CASSWQGQNYEQYF
TGCGCCAGCAGCTGGCAGGGACAGAACTACGAGCAGTACTTC
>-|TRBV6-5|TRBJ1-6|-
CASRYTGFHNSPLHF
TGTGCCAGCAGATACACAGGGTTCCATAATTCACCCCTCCACTTT
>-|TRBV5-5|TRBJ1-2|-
CASSLTGLANYGYTF
TGTGCCAGCAGCTTAACAGGGCTAGCTAACTATGGCTACACCTTC
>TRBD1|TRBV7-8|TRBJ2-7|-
CASRIRDSKSEQYF
TGTGCCAGCAGGATTCGGGACAGTAAAAGCGAGCAGTACTTC
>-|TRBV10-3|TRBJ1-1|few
CAISDSLNTEAFF
TGTGCCATCAGTGACTCTTTGAACACTGAAGCTTTCTTT
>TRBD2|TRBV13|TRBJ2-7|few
CASSPKSGSGTYEQYF
TGTGCCAGCAGCCCAAAAAGCGGGAGTGGAACCTACGAGCAGTACTTC
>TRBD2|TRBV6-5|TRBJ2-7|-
CASSFLAGGNEQYF
TGTGCCAGCAGCTTTCTAGCGGGAGGCAACGAGCAGTACTTC
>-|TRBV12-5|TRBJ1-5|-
CASGFGQDNQPQHF
TGTGCTAGTGGTTTTGGGCAGGACAATCAGCCCCAGCATTTT
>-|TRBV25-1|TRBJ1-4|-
CASSERVSGNEKLFF
TGTGCCAGCAGTGAAAGGGTTTCGGGTAATGAAAAACTGTTTTTT
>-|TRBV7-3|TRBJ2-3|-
CASSFRGGTDTQYF
TGTGCCAGCAGCTTTCGCGGGGGCACAGATACGCAGTATTTT
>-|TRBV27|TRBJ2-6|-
CASLSNGANVLTF
TGTGCCAGCTTATCAAATGGGGCCAACGTCCTGACTTTC
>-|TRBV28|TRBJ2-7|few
CASSGFAYEQYF
TGTGCCAGCAGTGGGTTTGCCTACGAGCAGTACTTC
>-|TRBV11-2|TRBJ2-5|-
CASSFDSTDGYPQETQYF
TGTGCCAGCAGCTTCGATAGCACGGACGGCTATCCCCAAGAGACCCAGTACTTC
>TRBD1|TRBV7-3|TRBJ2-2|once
CASRLSGTGKTGELFF
TGTGCCAGCAGGTTGAGCGGGACAGGGAAAACCGGGGAGCTGTTTTTT
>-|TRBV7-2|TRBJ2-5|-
CASSFNAETQYF
TGTGCCAGCAGCTTTAATGCAGAGACCCAGTACTTC
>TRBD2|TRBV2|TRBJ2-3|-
CASSLALAGAGDTQYF
TGTGCCAGCAGTCTCGCACTAGCGGGGGCGGGAGATACGCAGTATTTT
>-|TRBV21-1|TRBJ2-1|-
CASSPHSQEQFF
TGTGCCAGCAGCCCCCACTCCCAGGAGCAGTTCTTC
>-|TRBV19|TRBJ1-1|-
CASTYGKKNTEAFF
TGTGCCAGTACTTATGGGAAGAAGAACACTGAAGCTTTCTTT
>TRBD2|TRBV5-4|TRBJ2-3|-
CASSYIRTSGSSTDTQYF
TGTGCCAGCAGCTACATACGGACTAGCGGGAGTAGCACAGATACGCAGTATTTT